The next 13 T cell receptor beta chains were all read from a single sample in a study of OX40 agonist ivuxolimab in advanced cancers. Receptors were amplified or captured by the immunoSEQ multiplex PCR assay. As stored in TCRdb, this immuneACCESS dataset retains in-frame rearrangements with V and J assigned. A fraction of the clones does not appear; measured against another copy, unresolved V genes explain less than half of the discrepancy, and the remainder lacks a known reason. A total of approximately 53,000 clones appear in this sample, 90% to 95% of them only once. The ten biggest clones cover approximately 23% of the sample. Specimen: CD4+ or CD8+ T cells sorted from blood, collected in a trial of the OX40 agonist ivuxolimab. All receptors derive from an adult with an advanced solid tumor such as melanoma, head and neck, liver or kidney cancer.

V usage is TRBV7-9 and J usage is TRBJ2-3, with TRBD2 matching over 13 bases. With 5 bases clipped from V and 8 bases from J, the junction kept 10 bases outside the gene matches. CDR1 and CDR2 (germline): SEHNR, FQNEAQ (reference sequence). This CDR3 is 16 amino acids long. This CDR3 reads CASSPGLAGAPGTQYF. DNA for the CDR3: TGTGCCAGCAGCCCTGGACTAGCGGGGGCCCCGGGTACGCAGTATTTT.

This chain links TRBV7-6 with TRBJ1-5; D remains ambiguous. The V end lost 1 base, the J end lost 4 bases, and 5 bases lay between the germline ends. CDR3 size: 13 residues. The V gene's germline CDR1 is SGHVS and CDR2 FNYEAQ. The CDR3 region has the DNA TGTGCCAGCAGCTTAGAAAGGAATCAGCCCCAGCATTTT. This gives the protein CASSLERNQPQHF.

The chain has TRBV4-2 and TRBJ2-5; the match to TRBD1 covers 10 bases. This CDR3 region has 17 residues. The ends lost 6 bases at V and 1 base at J; junction bases unmatched: 11. Germline values: CDR1 LGHNA, CDR2 YNFKEQ. The CDR3 here is CASSPLDRGIGQETQYF. As DNA, the CDR3 is TGTGCCAGCAGTCCCTTGGACAGGGGGATCGGCCAAGAGACCCAGTACTTC.

The V and J genes are TRBV7-9 and TRBJ2-5; D is ambiguous. CDR1 and CDR2 (germline): SEHNR, FQNEAQ (reference sequence). Between the trimmed V and J ends, which lost 3 bases and 1 base, there was a span of 9 bases. The CDR3 extends over 14 amino acids. The CDR3 here is CASSFSQLQETQYF. CDR3 sequence (DNA): TGTGCCAGCAGCTTTAGTCAACTCCAAGAGACCCAGTACTTC. Full variable domain (remainder filled in from reference TRBV7-9 and TRBJ2-5): DTGVSQNPRHKITKRGQNVTFRCDPISEHNRLYWYRQTLGQGPEFLTYFQNEAQLEKSRLLSDRFSAERPKGSFSTLEIQRTEQGDSAMYLCASSFSQLQETQYFGPGTRLLVL.

The chain employs TRBV7-8 and TRBJ2-7; D is unclear. Germline V lookup: CDR1 SGHVS, CDR2 FQNEAQ. The V and J ends lost 3 bases and 2 bases respectively, with 8 bases between them. This CDR3 has 13 amino acids. CDR3 bases: TGTGCCAGCAGCTTCGAACCAACCTACGAGCAGTACTTC. It specifies CASSFEPTYEQYF.

This clone showed up just a few times. The rearrangement joins TRBV2 to TRBJ1-1, with D unresolved. CDR3 length equals 13 residues. V was trimmed by 2 bases and J by 2 bases, leaving 6 bases between them. The germline gives CDR1 SNHLY, CDR2 FYNNEI. The DNA of the CDR3 is TGTGCCAGCAGTGAATGGCTCAACACTGAAGCTTTCTTT. Its protein product is CASSEWLNTEAFF.

There are a few counts of this clone. V and J are TRBV4-3 and TRBJ2-2; 10 bases are shared with TRBD1. The CDR3 totals 17 residues. Germline assignment: CDR1 LGHNA and CDR2 YSLEER. The V segment lost 1 base and the J segment 7 bases; nucleotides outside the gene matches: 9. CDR3 coding DNA: TGCGCCAGCAGCCAAGCCCGGGACAGGGGAAAGGTCGGGGAGCTGTTTTTT. Its protein product is CASSQARDRGKVGELFF.

This sequence joins TRBV27 and TRBJ1-1, with D unresolved. This CDR3 spans 13 amino acids. Per the germline V gene, CDR1 is MNHEY and CDR2 is SMNVEV (reference sequence). Trimming cost V 2 bases and J 1 base, with 5 bases left between them. The CDR3 nucleotides read TGTGCCAGCAGTTTAGGCGCGAACACTGAAGCTTTCTTT. Protein sequence: CASSLGANTEAFF.

The V and J genes are TRBV9 and TRBJ2-3; 9 bases are shared with TRBD2. Trimming cost V 4 bases and J 4 bases; bases outside gene matches: 16. CDR1 SGDLS and CDR2 YYNGEE come from the germline V gene. The CDR3 extends over 18 amino acids. DNA for the CDR3: TGTGCCAGCAGCAATGAGGGACTAGCTGGCCCCGGGGCAGATACGCAGTATTTT. Encoded protein: CASSNEGLAGPGADTQYF.

J is TRBJ2-7 and V is TRBV5-8; the match to TRBD2 covers 7 bases. This CDR3 spans 18 amino acids. Losses at the gene ends were 0 bases for V and 3 bases for J; bases not matched to a gene: 15. Germline V gene sequence: CDR1 SGHTS, CDR2 YDEGEE. As DNA, the CDR3 is TGTGCCAGCAGCTTGGCGGCGGGAGAGTTAGTTATTATCTACGAGCAGTACTTC. It translates to CASSLAAGELVIIYEQYF.

The rearrangement links TRBV21-1 to TRBJ2-7; the table's TRBD2 call for D was not verified on the DNA. TRBV21-1 is a documented pseudogene. CDR3 length: 14 amino acids. The CDR3 DNA is TGTGCCAGCAGCCCCCCGAGGCTTTCCTACGAGCAGTACTTC. This codes for CASSPPRLSYEQYF.

CDR3 protein: CASSLSSVNEQFF. CDR3 in DNA: TGTGCCAGCAGTTTATCGAGCGTAAATGAGCAGTTCTTC. The rearrangement joins TRBV27 to TRBJ2-1; unclear D gene. The CDR3 spans 13 residues. V was shortened by 0 bases and J by 7 bases, with 7 bases between the two germline ends. Germline V lookup: CDR1 MNHEY, CDR2 SMNVEV (reference sequence).

V gene TRBV5-1 combines with J gene TRBJ2-1; D not resolved. CDR1 is SGHRS and CDR2 is YFSETQ in the germline V gene. The V end was cut by 5 bases, the J end by 8 bases, with 8 bases between. This CDR3 comprises 11 residues. The CDR3 bases are TGCGCCAGCAGGGGAAACCATGAGCAGTTCTTC. Protein product: CASRGNHEQFF.